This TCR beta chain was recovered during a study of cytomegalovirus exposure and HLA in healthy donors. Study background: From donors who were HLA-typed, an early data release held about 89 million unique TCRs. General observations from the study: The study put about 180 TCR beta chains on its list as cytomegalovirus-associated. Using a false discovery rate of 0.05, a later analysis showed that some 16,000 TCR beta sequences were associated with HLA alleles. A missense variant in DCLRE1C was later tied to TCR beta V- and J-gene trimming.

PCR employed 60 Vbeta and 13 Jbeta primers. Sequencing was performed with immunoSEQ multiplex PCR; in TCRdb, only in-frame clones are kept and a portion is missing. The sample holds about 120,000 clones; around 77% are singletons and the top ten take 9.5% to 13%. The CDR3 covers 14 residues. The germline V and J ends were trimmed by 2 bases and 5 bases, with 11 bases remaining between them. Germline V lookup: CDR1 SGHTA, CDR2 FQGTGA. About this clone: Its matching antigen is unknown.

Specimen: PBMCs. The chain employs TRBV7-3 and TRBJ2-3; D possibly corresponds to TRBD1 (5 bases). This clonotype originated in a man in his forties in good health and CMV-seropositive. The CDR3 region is CASSLLSDRDTQYF. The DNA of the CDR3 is TGTGCCAGCAGCTTACTAAGCGACAGAGATACGCAGTATTTT.